This T cell receptor beta chain comes out of a study of T cells in Graves' hyperthyroidism and ophthalmopathy. Overall study results and limits: A model of 13 V-J features distinguished ophthalmopathy from stable hyperthyroidism.

RNA transcripts gave rise to amplified TCR beta CDR3 regions. The TCR CDR3 first-round RT-PCR relied on the HTBI primer set. TCRdb used MiXCR to reprocess the multiplex PCR reads, holding one entry per CDR3 protein. Of about 500,000 distinct CDR3 sequences in the sample, about 15% are singletons; the top ten hold around 17%. With 6 bases clipped from V and 10 bases from J, the junction kept 9 bases outside the gene matches. The germline CDR1 and CDR2 sequences are MNHNS and SASEGT. There are 15 residues in the CDR3. This clonotype was detected ten times or more. Its antigen is not known. Sample: blood. The chain uses TRBV6-1 and TRBJ1-6; 10 nucleotides match TRBD1. This TCR came from a woman in her late teens or twenties with Graves' hyperthyroidism. For the CDR3, the DNA is TGTGCCAGCAGGCGGGGACAGGGGACCGGGTCACCCCTCCACTTT. Amino acids: CASRRGQGTGSPLHF.